Sequencing of this T cell receptor (beta chain) was carried out in a study of cytomegalovirus exposure and HLA in healthy donors. CDR3 length equals 12 residues. The V gene lost 8 bases and the J gene lost 3 bases, with 13 bases spanning the gap. Per germline, CDR1 GTSNPN and CDR2 SVGIG (reference sequence). PCR used 60 Vbeta primers and 13 Jbeta primers. Assay used: immunoSEQ multiplex PCR; TCRdb lists only in-frame clones, some missing. The repertoire holds about 200,000 clones, with roughly four fifths as singletons. Specimen: PBMCs. This TCR came from a man younger than 30 in good health and CMV-seronegative. The chain couples TRBV30 to TRBJ1-1; D is perhaps TRBD1 (6 bases). The CDR3 coding sequence is TGTGCCCAAAACAACAGGGACACTGAAGCTTTCTTT. Its translation: CAQNNRDTEAFF. The complete variable domain, with remaining parts taken from reference TRBV30 and TRBJ1-1, reads SQTIHQWPATLVQPVGSPLSLECTVEGTSNPNLYWYRQAAGRGLQLLFYSVGIGQISSEVPQNLSASRPQDRQFILSSKKLLLSDSGFYLCAQNNRDTEAFFGQGTRLTVV.